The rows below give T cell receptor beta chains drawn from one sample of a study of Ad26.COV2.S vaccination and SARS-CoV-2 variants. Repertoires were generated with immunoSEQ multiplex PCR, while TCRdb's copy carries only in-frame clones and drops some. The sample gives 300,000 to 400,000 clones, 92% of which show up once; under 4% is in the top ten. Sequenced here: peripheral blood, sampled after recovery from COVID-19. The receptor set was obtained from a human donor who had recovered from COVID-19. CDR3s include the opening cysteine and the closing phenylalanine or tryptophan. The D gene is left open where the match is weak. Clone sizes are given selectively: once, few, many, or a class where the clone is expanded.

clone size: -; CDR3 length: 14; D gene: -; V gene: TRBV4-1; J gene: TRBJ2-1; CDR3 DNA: TGCGCCAGCAGCCAAGATGCATACTACAATGAGCAGTTCTTC; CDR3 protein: CASSQDAYYNEQFF
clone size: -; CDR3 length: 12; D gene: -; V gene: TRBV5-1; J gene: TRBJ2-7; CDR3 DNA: TGCGCCAGCTATGTACAGGTCTACGAGCAGTACTTC; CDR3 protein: CASYVQVYEQYF
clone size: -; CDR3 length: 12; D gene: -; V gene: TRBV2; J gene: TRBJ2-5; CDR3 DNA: TGTGCCAGCAGTGACAGGGAAGAGACCCAGTACTTC; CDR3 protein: CASSDREETQYF
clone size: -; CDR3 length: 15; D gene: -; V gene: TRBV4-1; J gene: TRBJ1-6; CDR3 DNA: TGCGCCAGCAGCCAAGAACCTGTGGATAATTCACCCCTCCACTTT; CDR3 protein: CASSQEPVDNSPLHF
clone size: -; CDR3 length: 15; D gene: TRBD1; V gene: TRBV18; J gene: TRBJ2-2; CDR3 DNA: TGTGCCAGCTCACCACGACAGGGGAATACCGGGGAGCTGTTTTTT; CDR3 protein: CASSPRQGNTGELFF
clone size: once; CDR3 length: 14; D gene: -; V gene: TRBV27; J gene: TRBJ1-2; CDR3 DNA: TGTGCCAGCAGTTTATCGGGGGGGCAGTATGGCTACACCTTC; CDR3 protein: CASSLSGGQYGYTF
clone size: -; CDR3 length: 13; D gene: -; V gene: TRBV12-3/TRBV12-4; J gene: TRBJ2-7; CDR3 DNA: TGTGCCAGCAGTTGGAGATCGGCCTACGAGCAGTACTTC; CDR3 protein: CASSWRSAYEQYF
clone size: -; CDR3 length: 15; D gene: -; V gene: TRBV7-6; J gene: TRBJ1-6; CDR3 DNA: TGTGCCAGCAGCTTAGCGGACAGCTATAATTCACCCCTCCACTTT; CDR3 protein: CASSLADSYNSPLHF
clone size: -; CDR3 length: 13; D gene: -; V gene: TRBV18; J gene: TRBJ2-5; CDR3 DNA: TGTGCCAGCTACAGGGCCATCCAAGAGACCCAGTACTTC; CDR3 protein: CASYRAIQETQYF
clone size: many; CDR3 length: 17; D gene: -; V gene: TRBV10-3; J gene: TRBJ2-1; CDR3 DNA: TGTGCCATCAGTGAGTCCACGGGGGACAGACTATACAATGAGCAGTTCTTC; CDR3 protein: CAISESTGDRLYNEQFF
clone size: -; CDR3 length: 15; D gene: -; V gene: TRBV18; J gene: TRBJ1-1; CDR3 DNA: TGTGCCAGCTCACCCACGATCGGACGGAACACTGAAGCTTTCTTT; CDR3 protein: CASSPTIGRNTEAFF
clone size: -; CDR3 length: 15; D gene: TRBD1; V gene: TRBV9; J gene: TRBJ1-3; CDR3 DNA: TGTGCCAGCAGCGCGAGGGGACAGGAATGGGACACCATATATTTT; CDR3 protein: CASSARGQEWDTIYF
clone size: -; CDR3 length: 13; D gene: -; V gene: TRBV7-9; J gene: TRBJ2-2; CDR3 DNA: TGTGCCAGCAGCTTTGGCCTCAACGGGGAGCTGTTTTTT; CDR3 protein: CASSFGLNGELFF
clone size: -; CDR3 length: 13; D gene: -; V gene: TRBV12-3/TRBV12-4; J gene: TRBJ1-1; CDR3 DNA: TGTGCCAGCTCCCTGGAGGGGGGACACGAAGCTTTCTTT; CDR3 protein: CASSLEGGHEAFF